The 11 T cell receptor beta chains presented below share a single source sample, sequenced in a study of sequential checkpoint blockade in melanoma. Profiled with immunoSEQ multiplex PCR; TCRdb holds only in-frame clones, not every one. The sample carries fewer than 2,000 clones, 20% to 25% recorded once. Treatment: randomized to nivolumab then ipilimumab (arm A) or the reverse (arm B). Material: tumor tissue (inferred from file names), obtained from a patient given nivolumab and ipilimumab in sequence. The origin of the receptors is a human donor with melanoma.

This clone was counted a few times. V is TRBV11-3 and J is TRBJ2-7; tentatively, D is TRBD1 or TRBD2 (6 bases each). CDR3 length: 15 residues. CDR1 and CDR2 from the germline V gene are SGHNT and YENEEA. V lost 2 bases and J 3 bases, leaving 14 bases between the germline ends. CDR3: CASSLTGGQGYEQYF. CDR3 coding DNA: TGTGCCAGCAGCTTAACCGGGGGCCAAGGCTACGAGCAGTACTTC.

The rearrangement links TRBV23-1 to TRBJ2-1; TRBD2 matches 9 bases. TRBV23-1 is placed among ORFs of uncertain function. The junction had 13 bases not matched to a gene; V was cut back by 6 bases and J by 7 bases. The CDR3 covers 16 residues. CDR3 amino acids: CASSPQRGAGENEQFF. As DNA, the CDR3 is TGCGCCAGCAGCCCACAGCGGGGGGCCGGGGAGAATGAGCAGTTCTTC.

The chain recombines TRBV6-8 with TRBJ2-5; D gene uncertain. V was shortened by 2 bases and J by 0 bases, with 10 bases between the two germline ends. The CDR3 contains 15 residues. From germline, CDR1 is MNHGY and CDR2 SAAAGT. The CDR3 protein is CASSYNPTYQETQYF. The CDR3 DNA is TGTGCCAGCAGTTACAACCCTACGTACCAAGAGACCCAGTACTTC.

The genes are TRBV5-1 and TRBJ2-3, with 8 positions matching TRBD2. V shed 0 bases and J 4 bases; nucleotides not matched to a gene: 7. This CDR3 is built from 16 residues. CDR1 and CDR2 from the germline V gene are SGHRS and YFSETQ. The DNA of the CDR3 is TGCGCCAGCAGCTTGGCCGGCGGGGGGAGATCAGATACGCAGTATTTT. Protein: CASSLAGGGRSDTQYF. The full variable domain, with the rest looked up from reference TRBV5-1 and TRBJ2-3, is KAGVTQTPRYLIKTRGQQVTLSCSPISGHRSVSWYQQTPGQGLQFLFEYFSETQRNKGNFPGRFSGRQFSNSRSEMNVSTLELGDSALYLCASSLAGGGRSDTQYFGPGTRLTVL.

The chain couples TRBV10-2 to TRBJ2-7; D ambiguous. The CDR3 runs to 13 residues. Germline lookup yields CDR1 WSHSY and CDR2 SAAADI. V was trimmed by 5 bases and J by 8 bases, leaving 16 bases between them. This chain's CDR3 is CASSPPRQLKQYF. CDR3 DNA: TGCGCCAGCAGTCCCCCCAGGCAGCTAAAGCAGTACTTC.

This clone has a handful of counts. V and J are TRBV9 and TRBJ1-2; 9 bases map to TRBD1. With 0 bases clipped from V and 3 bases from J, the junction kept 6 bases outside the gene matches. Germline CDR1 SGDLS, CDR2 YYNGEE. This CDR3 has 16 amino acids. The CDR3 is CASSVARTGEHYGYTF. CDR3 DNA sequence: TGTGCCAGCAGCGTAGCCCGGACAGGGGAACACTATGGCTACACCTTC.

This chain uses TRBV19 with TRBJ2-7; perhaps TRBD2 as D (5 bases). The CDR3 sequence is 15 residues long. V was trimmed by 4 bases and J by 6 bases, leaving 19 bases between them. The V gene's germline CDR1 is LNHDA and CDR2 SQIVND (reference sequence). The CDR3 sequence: CASSTAAGGLGEQYF. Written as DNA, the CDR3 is TGTGCCAGTAGTACCGCGGCTGGAGGACTGGGCGAGCAGTACTTC.

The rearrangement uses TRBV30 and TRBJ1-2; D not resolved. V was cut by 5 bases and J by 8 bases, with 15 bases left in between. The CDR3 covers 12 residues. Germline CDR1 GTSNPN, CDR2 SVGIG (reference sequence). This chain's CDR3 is CAWWELRRGYTF. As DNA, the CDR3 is TGTGCCTGGTGGGAGCTCCGCCGCGGCTACACCTTC.

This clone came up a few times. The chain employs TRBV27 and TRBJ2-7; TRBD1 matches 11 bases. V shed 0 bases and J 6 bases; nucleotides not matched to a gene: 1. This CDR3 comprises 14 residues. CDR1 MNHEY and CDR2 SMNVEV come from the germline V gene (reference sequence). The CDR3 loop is CASSLSGTGGEQYF. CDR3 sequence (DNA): TGTGCCAGCAGTTTATCGGGGACAGGGGGCGAGCAGTACTTC.

CDR3 sequence: CASSVTQGGSSPLHF. Here the CDR3 DNA reads TGTGCCAGCTCAGTCACACAGGGTGGGAGTTCACCCCTCCACTTT. This chain connects TRBV18 to TRBJ1-6, with D perhaps TRBD1 (6 bases). V lost 5 bases and J lost 9, with 17 bases in between. Per the germline V gene, CDR1 is KGHSH and CDR2 is LQKENI. The CDR3 runs to 15 residues.

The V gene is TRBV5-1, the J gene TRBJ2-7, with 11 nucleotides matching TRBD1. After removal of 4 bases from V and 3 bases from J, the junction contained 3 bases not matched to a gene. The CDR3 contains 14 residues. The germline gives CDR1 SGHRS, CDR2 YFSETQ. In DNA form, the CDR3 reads TGCGCCAGCAGCACCGGGACAGGGGGCTACGAGCAGTACTTC. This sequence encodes CASSTGTGGYEQYF.